The entry that follows covers one T cell receptor (beta chain) sequence. Its antigen is currently not known. No base-level quality is on record; no much larger clone is a single base apart. TCRbeta CDR3 regions were amplified from genomic DNA by means of the immunoSEQ Assay, a bias-controlled multiplex PCR. Per the source publication's procedure: The number of nucleated cells in each sample was estimated by amplification of reference gene primers within the assay. To quantify the absolute abundance of each unique TCRbeta CDR3 rearrangement, sequence reads were collapsed and filtered. Productive Simpson clonality was computed per sample as the square root of Simpson's diversity index over productive rearrangements. Imported from immuneACCESS, the table was reduced by TCRdb to in-frame sequences with V and J called. These copies leave out some clones; in studies compared against another copy, an unresolved V gene accounts for under half, and the cause of the remainder is not known. V and J calls and clone size are copied from that table; D and trimming were computed from the DNA. The sample table records some 200,000 clones; about 83% of these occur just once. Together, the top ten hold over 1% of the sample.

This specimen comes from a study of blood T cell repertoires in COVID-19 (TCRdb year 2020). With regard to the full study: The collaborator samples originated in the United States, Italy and Spain and spanned the acute and convalescent phases of COVID-19. The samples were drawn from the first 160 participants of the ongoing ImmuneRACE study and from 950 to 1,500 subjects provided by 6 global collaborators. Nearly every sample came with metadata listing a de-identified subject ID, COVID-19 status, age in years and sex. The prospective study material was composed of cDNA or gDNA derived from T cells, B-cell-depleted T cells, or PBMCs. HLA class I and class II types, where available, came from metadata supplied by the sample provider rather than from assay-based typing. The repertoires were released in a freely available public database meant as a resource for research on the immune response to SARS-CoV-2. Deeply sampled blood TCRbeta repertoires from subjects exposed to, actively infected with, or recovered from COVID-19 were included in the dataset.

The junction shows trimming of 4 bases on V and 2 bases on J, plus 4 bases between the germline ends. Based on the germline V gene, the CDR1 and CDR2 sequences are MNHGY and SVAAGI. From its cysteine to its phenylalanine, the CDR3 spans 12 amino acids. The sequence is cut down to CDR3 DNA, 36 bases in frame from base 1. One collaborating source in Seattle enrolled patients while the patients were actively infected and followed the patients over time throughout the course of disease. Whole blood was collected in K2EDTA tubes by collaborating institutions according to the institutions' own protocols. For TCRbeta analysis, collaborators shipped samples as frozen whole blood, isolated PBMCs, or DNA extracted from either of those sample types. Broad study findings and their caveats: The quantity of clinical and demographic metadata differed by source and by participant and was supplied without curation.

The receptor comes from a woman aged 25 to 39 with COVID-19, enrolled during active disease. Sequenced material: peripheral blood. The chain is encoded by TRBV6-9 joined to TRBJ2-3; the D gene is unclear. The CDR3 region has the sequence CASSLSTDTQYF. The DNA sequence is given as TGTGCCAGCAGTTTATCCACAGATACGCAGTATTTT.